The rows below give T cell receptor beta chains drawn from one sample of a study of cytomegalovirus exposure and HLA in healthy donors. Data came from immunoSEQ multiplex PCR; TCRdb stores just in-frame clones and leaves some out. The sample lists about 160,000 clones; roughly 81% were seen once. Sequenced sample: PBMCs. The receptors here all came from a man between 18 and 35 years old in good health and CMV-seropositive. Each CDR3 is given with its conserved first and last residue. D genes are given only for firm matches.

TRBJ2-1,TRBV7-8,TRBD1,CASSLVQGASYNEQFF
TRBJ1-1,TRBV9,TRBD1,CASSVVTGGGTEAFF
TRBJ2-1,TRBV19,.,CASSLLRDTEQFF
TRBJ2-5,TRBV7-3,.,CASSRSTEETQYF
TRBJ1-5,TRBV10-3,.,CAISDFGGNQPQHF
TRBJ1-1,TRBV7-6,.,CASSSGTANTEAFF
TRBJ2-6,TRBV4-3,TRBD2,CASSQDSGGASGANVLTF
TRBJ1-1,TRBV11-2,.,CASIDDSLAEAFF
TRBJ1-6,TRBV7-6,.,CASSLERGQYNSPLHF
TRBJ1-5,TRBV6-5,.,CASSYGGGQPQHF
TRBJ2-3,TRBV11-3,.,CASSHTGYTDTQYF
TRBJ1-5,TRBV29-1,.,CSVSSGSTGNQPQHF
TRBJ2-3,TRBV19,.,CATTNRATSTDTQYF
TRBJ2-7,TRBV5-1,.,CASSLETAGYVSYEQYF
TRBJ2-3,TRBV5-6,TRBD2,CASSLTSGGLTDTQYF
TRBJ1-1,TRBV28,TRBD1,CATAGGQGNTEAFF
TRBJ1-2,TRBV30,TRBD1,CAWSVFGTGANYGYTF
TRBJ1-2,TRBV6-5,TRBD1,CASSYRGQGGYGYTF
TRBJ1-1,TRBV4-3,TRBD1,CASSRTGGSEAFF
TRBJ1-1,TRBV6-1,.,CASSEGRGSSAEAFF
TRBJ2-1,TRBV2,TRBD2,CASSKVRASGGLSNEQFF
TRBJ1-2,TRBV7-2,.,CASSLRRVDGYTF
TRBJ1-4,TRBV5-1,.,CASSLETAFNEKLFF
TRBJ1-4,TRBV7-2,.,CASSRQGRDNEKLFF
TRBJ1-5,TRBV27,.,CASSDRTGTTRRANQPQHF
.,TRBV5-4,.,CASSRGTAYEQYF
TRBJ1-5,TRBV30,.,CAWSWSLGNQPQHF
TRBJ1-6,TRBV27,TRBD1,CASPSRRAETNRDSNSPLHF
TRBJ2-7,TRBV6-1,.,CASSEGVTGEQYF
TRBJ1-5,TRBV19,TRBD1,CASRPRTGNNQPQHF
TRBJ2-1,TRBV27,TRBD2,CASSLTPSGGYNEQFF
TRBJ1-4,TRBV2,.,CASSVIPGTNEKLFF
TRBJ2-7,TRBV18,TRBD1,CASSRGQVYEQYF
TRBJ2-7,TRBV11-1,TRBD1,CASSLGQGANEQYF
TRBJ2-1,TRBV12-5,.,CASASHNEQFF
TRBJ1-2,TRBV29-1,.,CSVYDGFYYGYTF
TRBJ2-5,TRBV13,.,CASRGTGETQYF
TRBJ2-7,TRBV19,.,CASSITGLPYEQYF
TRBJ2-3,TRBV6-1,TRBD2,CASSEIGGASDTQYF
TRBJ2-5,TRBV19,TRBD2,CASGSGGTTPGTQYF
TRBJ2-3,TRBV7-2,TRBD2,CASSLRRRGETDTQYF
TRBJ2-1,TRBV7-6,TRBD2,CASSKFRTSGGGEQFF
TRBJ2-3,TRBV10-3,TRBD2,CAISESLAGGRDTQYF